These 23 T cell receptor beta chains were sequenced from one sample in a study of T cells after yellow fever vaccination. One entry per CDR3 protein results from TCRdb running MiXCR on the 5' RACE reads. Altogether about 47,000 distinct CDR3 sequences are present, about 7.4% being singletons, with the ten largest covering around 28%. The source material was CD8+ T cells sorted from PBMCs, sampled approximately 16 days after the first yellow fever vaccination. The receptors were gathered from a young man who received the YFV17D yellow fever vaccine.

This clonotype appeared many times. The chain joins TRBV20-1 to TRBJ2-3; 14 bases match TRBD2. Trimming at V came to 0 bases and at J to 1 base, leaving 9 bases not matched to a gene. From germline, CDR1 is DFQATT and CDR2 SNEGSKA (reference sequence). This CDR3 spans 19 amino acids. CDR3 in DNA: TGCAGTGCTAGAGATGCCGGGACTAGCGGGGGATTCCGCACAGATACGCAGTATTTT. This codes for CSARDAGTSGGFRTDTQYF.

This clonotype was detected ten times or more. DNA of the CDR3: TGCAGCGCCGGGACGGCGTATGGCTACACCTTC. Amino acid sequence: CSAGTAYGYTF. This sequence joins TRBV29-1 and TRBJ1-2; weak D call: TRBD1 (5 bases). The ends were cut back, 7 bases at V and 5 bases at J, with 11 bases in the middle. The CDR3 covers 11 residues. The germline V gene encodes CDR1 SQVTM and CDR2 ANQGSEA. Filled out from reference TRBV29-1 and TRBJ1-2, the complete variable domain reads SAVISQKPSRDICQRGTSLTIQCQVDSQVTMMFWYRQQPGQSLTLIATANQGSEATYESGFVIDKFPISRPNLTFSTLTVSNMSPEDSSIYLCSAGTAYGYTFGSGTRLTVV.

This clonotype was seen ten or more times. The rearrangement joins TRBV15 to TRBJ1-4; unclear D gene. Trimming took 4 bases from V and 8 from J, leaving 17 bases between them. The V gene's germline CDR1 is LNHNV and CDR2 YYDKDF (reference sequence). This CDR3 region has 15 residues. The chain's CDR3 is CATSIRIRPAEKLFF. CDR3 nucleotide sequence: TGTGCCACCAGCATTAGAATAAGGCCGGCGGAAAAACTGTTTTTT.

This clonotype was observed many times. The chain joins TRBV6-5 to TRBJ2-5; D remains unclear. This CDR3 has 16 amino acids. V lost 5 bases and J 0 bases, leaving 16 bases between the germline ends. Germline loops: CDR1 MNHEY, CDR2 SVGAGI. CDR3: CASSPVPVRYQETQYF. CDR3 nucleotide sequence: TGTGCCAGCAGTCCCGTCCCAGTGAGGTACCAAGAGACCCAGTACTTC.

This clonotype appeared many times. The J gene is TRBJ2-3, the V gene TRBV11-2, with 7 bases matching TRBD2. Trimming took 0 bases from V and 2 from J; bases not matched to a gene: 5. This CDR3 comprises 16 residues. Germline-derived CDR1 and CDR2 are SGHAT and FQNNGV. CDR3 sequence (DNA): TGTGCCAGCAGCTTAGAACCTAGCGGAAACACAGATACGCAGTATTTT. This sequence encodes CASSLEPSGNTDTQYF.

Many counts were recorded for this clonotype. This chain links TRBV6-1 with TRBJ2-2; TRBD1 agrees at 9 bases. The CDR3 runs 16 residues. Germline values: CDR1 MNHNS, CDR2 SASEGT. Trimming removed 6 bases from V and 4 bases from J; junction bases left unmatched: 9. The CDR3 DNA sequence: TGTGCCAGCAGCCCCACAGGGGGCTTCGGCACCGGGGAGCTGTTTTTT. Amino acid sequence: CASSPTGGFGTGELFF.

This clonotype occurred many times. CDR3 amino acids: CASSYRGPHNEQFF. The CDR3 DNA sequence: TGTGCCAGCAGTTACCGGGGGCCTCACAATGAGCAGTTCTTC. This chain joins TRBV6-2 or TRBV6-3 and TRBJ2-1; D tentatively fits TRBD1 or TRBD2 (6 bases each). Trimming pared 2 bases from V and 5 bases from J, leaving 10 bases between. Germline lookup yields CDR1 MNHEY and CDR2 SVGEGT. The CDR3 has 14 residues.

The chain uses TRBV5-1 and TRBJ2-1, with 11 bases identical to TRBD2. The CDR3 is 15 residues long. Germline values: CDR1 SGHRS, CDR2 YFSETQ. V was pared by 3 bases and J by 5 bases, with 4 bases of the junction left unmatched. Written as DNA, the CDR3 is TGCGCCAGCAGCTCTCGACTAGCGGGGAACAATGAGCAGTTCTTC. It codes for CASSSRLAGNNEQFF.

This clonotype was observed at least ten times. The V and J genes are TRBV12-3 or TRBV12-4 and TRBJ2-5; tentatively, D is TRBD1 (5 bases). With 6 bases removed from V and 1 base from J, the gap between germline ends came to 18 bases. This CDR3 comprises 16 residues. The CDR3 sequence is CASSRQGPSLQETQYF. DNA for the CDR3: TGTGCCAGCAGCCGCCAGGGTCCCTCCCTCCAAGAGACCCAGTACTTC.

This clonotype was observed at least ten times. This rearrangement joins TRBV4-2 to TRBJ2-1; no definite D call. Deletions cut 1 base from V and 6 bases from J, with 7 bases between. The germline V gene has CDR1 LGHNA and CDR2 YNFKEQ. There are 13 residues in the CDR3. CDR3 sequence (DNA): TGTGCCAGCAGCCAAGGGGCCGCCAATGAGCAGTTCTTC. Translation: CASSQGAANEQFF.

This clonotype showed up many times. The chain combines TRBV5-1 with TRBJ2-1, with 8 bases fitting TRBD2. The trim removed 5 bases at V and 2 bases at J, leaving 6 bases unmatched. This CDR3 is 15 amino acids long. The V gene's germline CDR1 is SGHRS and CDR2 YFSETQ. CDR3 sequence (DNA): TGCGCCAGCAGTGGGCGGGGGGCGGCCTACAATGAGCAGTTCTTC. It yields the protein CASSGRGAAYNEQFF.

In this sample, this clonotype turned up many times. This sequence joins TRBV24-1 and TRBJ2-1, with D perhaps TRBD1 or TRBD2 (6 bases each). Germline CDR1 KGHDR, CDR2 SFDVKD. The CDR3 runs 14 residues. V gave up 1 base and J gave up 9 bases, with 12 bases separating them. The CDR3 nucleotides are TGTGCCACCAGTGATTTTGGGGGGCGAGGTGAGCAGTTCTTC. It translates to CATSDFGGRGEQFF.

This clonotype was counted many times. V usage is TRBV30 and J usage is TRBJ2-6; D is perhaps TRBD1 (5 bases). CDR3 length: 13 amino acids. The V end lost 7 bases, the J end lost 0 bases, and 7 bases lay between the germline ends. CDR1 and CDR2 (germline): GTSNPN, SVGIG (reference sequence). In DNA, the CDR3 is TGTGCCTCCCAGGGCTCTGGGGCCAACGTCCTGACTTTC. Protein product: CASQGSGANVLTF.

This clonotype was counted at least ten times. This rearrangement joins TRBV7-8 to TRBJ2-1; D gene uncertain. In germline, CDR1 is SGHVS, CDR2 FQNEAQ. The CDR3 totals 14 residues. V lost 1 base and J lost 7, with 11 bases in between. The CDR3 loop reads CASSLVTALNEQFF. As DNA, the CDR3 is TGTGCCAGCAGCTTAGTTACTGCTTTAAATGAGCAGTTCTTC.

The J gene is TRBJ2-3, the V gene TRBV15; D may match TRBD1 or TRBD2 (6 bases each). CDR3 size: 18 residues. Looked up from germline, CDR1 is LNHNV and CDR2 is YYDKDF (reference sequence). The V gene lost 2 bases and the J gene lost 3 bases, with 21 bases spanning the gap. The CDR3 sequence: CATSRPPGEGGSTDTQYF. The CDR3 DNA reads as TGTGCCACCAGCAGACCCCCAGGGGAAGGAGGGTCGACAGATACGCAGTATTTT. Variable domain in full (rest from reference TRBV15 and TRBJ2-3): DAMVIQNPRYQVTQFGKPVTLSCSQTLNHNVMYWYQQKSSQAPKLLFHYYDKDFNNEADTPDNFQSRRPNTSFCFLDIRSPGLGDTAMYLCATSRPPGEGGSTDTQYFGPGTRLTVL.

This clonotype was counted at least ten times. V usage is TRBV4-3 and J usage is TRBJ1-1; no reliable D call. This CDR3 comprises 13 residues. Trimming removed 0 bases from V and 3 bases from J, with 5 bases in between. CDR1 is LGHNA, CDR2 YSLEER, per germline. CDR3 region: CASSQDGYTEAFF. For the CDR3, the DNA is TGCGCCAGCAGCCAAGATGGATACACTGAAGCTTTCTTT.

This clonotype was seen a handful of times. The J gene is TRBJ1-2, the V gene TRBV13, with no clear D. In germline, CDR1 is PRHDT, CDR2 FYEKMQ (reference sequence). The CDR3 length is 15 residues. V gave up 5 bases and J gave up 8 bases, with 21 bases separating them. The CDR3 DNA reads as TGTGCCAGCAGCGTCGTACAGCCCCTATTGGGAGGCTACACCTTC. Amino acids: CASSVVQPLLGGYTF.

This clonotype was counted between two and nine times. The CDR3 reads CASSEDSFGAYEQYF. CDR3 in DNA: TGTGCCAGCAGCGAAGACAGTTTTGGCGCCTACGAGCAGTACTTC. V gene TRBV11-1 combines with J gene TRBJ2-7; tentative D call: TRBD1 (5 bases). In germline, CDR1 is SGHAT, CDR2 FQDESV (reference sequence). V gave up 5 bases and J gave up 2 bases, with 16 bases separating them. The length of the CDR3 is 15 residues.

This clonotype occurred many times. J is TRBJ2-7 and V is TRBV7-9; no firm D call. The CDR3 totals 14 residues. V shed 1 base and J shed 4 bases, with 11 bases lying between them. Germline values: CDR1 SEHNR, CDR2 FQNEAQ (reference sequence). CDR3 sequence reads: CASSLGLGLYEQYF. CDR3 sequence (DNA): TGTGCCAGCAGCTTAGGTTTGGGTCTGTACGAGCAGTACTTC.

This clonotype has ten or more counts. The rearrangement joins TRBV12-3 or TRBV12-4 to TRBJ2-3; TRBD2 might be the D (5 bases). Trimming pared 3 bases from V and 4 bases from J, leaving 11 bases between. This CDR3 contains 14 residues. The CDR3 here is CASSFLEDPDTQYF. CDR3 nucleotides: TGTGCCAGCAGTTTTCTGGAGGACCCAGATACGCAGTATTTT.

This clonotype occurred many times. The rearrangement joins TRBV24-1 to TRBJ2-2; 8 nucleotides align to TRBD2. Germline CDR1 is KGHDR and CDR2 is SFDVKD. This CDR3 region has 17 residues. Trimming removed 1 base from V and 7 bases from J; junction bases left unmatched: 10. The CDR3 nucleotides are TGTGCCACCAGTGATTTCAGCCCGGGACTAGTGCGCGGGGAGCTGTTTTTT. Translation gives CATSDFSPGLVRGELFF.

The table lists this clonotype with many counts. V and J are TRBV4-3 and TRBJ2-1; 7 nucleotides line up with TRBD2. Germline V gene data show CDR1 as LGHNA and CDR2 as YSLEER. The V and J ends lost 4 bases and 0 bases, in that order; junction bases with no gene match: 6. This CDR3 is 16 amino acids long. Here the CDR3 DNA reads TGCGCCAGCAGCCTTGGCGGGGGAAGCTCCTACAATGAGCAGTTCTTC. It is translated as CASSLGGGSSYNEQFF.

This clonotype was found a few times. The chain is built from TRBV20-1 and TRBJ1-2; D uncertain. Germline loops: CDR1 DFQATT, CDR2 SNEGSKA (reference sequence). The CDR3 totals 16 residues. Trimming removed 6 bases at V and 4 bases at J, with 24 bases between. CDR3 DNA sequence: TGCAGTGCCACCCGGGAGTCCTTGCAGTGGAGCTATGGCTACACCTTC. Its protein is CSATRESLQWSYGYTF.